This T cell receptor (beta chain) was obtained from a study of blood T cell repertoires in COVID-19. This clone occurred once. CDR3 length: 17 amino acids. Trimming removed 4 bases from V and 3 bases from J, with 22 bases in between. Germline lookup yields CDR1 SGHRS and CDR2 YFSETQ. The method was immunoSEQ multiplex PCR; TCRdb's version includes in-frame clones alone and lacks a portion of them. Among around 700,000 clones listed, about nine tenths were seen once. The chain uses TRBV5-1 and TRBJ1-1, with a possible D match to TRBD1 (5 bases). The sequence was collected from a woman under 30 with acute or convalescent COVID-19. The sequencing input was peripheral blood. CDR3 residues: CASSIDSPMSGYTEAFF. The CDR3 bases are TGCGCCAGCAGCATTGACAGTCCCATGAGTGGTTACACTGAAGCTTTCTTT. Using reference TRBV5-1 and TRBJ1-1 for the parts outside the CDR3, the full variable domain is KAGVTQTPRYLIKTRGQQVTLSCSPISGHRSVSWYQQTPGQGLQFLFEYFSETQRNKGNFPGRFSGRQFSNSRSEMNVSTLELGDSALYLCASSIDSPMSGYTEAFFGQGTRLTVV.